The 27 T cell receptor beta chains in this list originate from one sample, sequenced in a study of identical twins. MiXCR, run by TCRdb on the 5' RACE reads, gives a single entry per CDR3 protein. The table includes 570,000 or so distinct CDR3 sequences, more than 9% detected once. These records were also assigned to another study, of yellow fever vaccine responses in identical twins.

Sequencing was done on a sample of PBMCs. The receptors derive from a woman in her late teens or twenties in good health.

This clonotype was detected a few times. The chain employs TRBV6-5 and TRBJ2-5, with D possibly being TRBD1 or TRBD2 (5 bases each). CDR1 is MNHEY and CDR2 is SVGAGI in the germline V gene. The CDR3 runs 15 residues. Trimming took off 0 bases at V and 6 bases at J, with 14 bases between the two ends. This CDR3 is CASSYSQSGSQTQYF. For the CDR3, the DNA is TGTGCCAGCAGTTACTCCCAGTCAGGGAGTCAGACCCAGTACTTC.

The table lists this clonotype with many counts. The rearrangement joins TRBV12-3 or TRBV12-4 to TRBJ2-1, with TRBD1 matching 10 bases. The CDR3 runs 14 residues. V was pared by 5 bases and J by 9 bases, with 7 bases of the junction left unmatched. The CDR3 is CASSPGQGIAEQFF. The CDR3 nucleotides read TGTGCCAGCAGTCCGGGACAGGGGATCGCTGAGCAGTTCTTC.

CDR3 loop: CSVDRGFGGYTF. CDR3 DNA sequence: TGCAGCGTTGACCGGGGTTTTGGTGGCTACACCTTC. The J gene is TRBJ1-2, the V gene TRBV29-1; D not resolved. Per the germline V gene, CDR1 is SQVTM and CDR2 is ANQGSEA. This CDR3 has 12 residues. V lost 3 bases, J lost 7 bases, and 12 bases lay in between.

The CDR3 region is CSAPSATGSSSYNEQFF. The CDR3 bases are TGCAGTGCTCCGTCCGCGACAGGGAGCAGCTCCTACAATGAGCAGTTCTTC. The chain couples TRBV20-1 to TRBJ2-1; 7 nucleotides line up with TRBD1. This CDR3 is 17 amino acids long. The V segment lost 5 bases and the J segment 0 bases; nucleotides outside the gene matches: 13. The germline V gene has CDR1 DFQATT and CDR2 SNEGSKA (reference sequence).

This clonotype has just a few counts. The rearrangement joins TRBV18 to TRBJ2-2; D possibly uses TRBD1 or TRBD2 (5 bases each). This CDR3 is 16 amino acids long. V was clipped by 0 bases and J by 6 bases, with 14 bases between them. The V gene's germline CDR1 is KGHSH and CDR2 LQKENI. CDR3 nucleotide sequence: TGTGCCAGCTCACCACCTTGGTCTGGGACCCCCGGGGAGCTGTTTTTT. The encoded protein is CASSPPWSGTPGELFF.

This clonotype was seen only a few times. The DNA of the CDR3 is TGTGCCAGCAGCTTATATTCGGGCGGTTACGAGCAGTACTTC. It encodes CASSLYSGGYEQYF. The chain uses TRBV7-9 and TRBJ2-7; the D is unclear. This CDR3 spans 14 amino acids. The germline CDR1 and CDR2 sequences are SEHNR and FQNEAQ (reference sequence). V gave up 2 bases and J gave up 4 bases, with 12 bases separating them. Drawing the rest from reference TRBV7-9 and TRBJ2-7, the complete variable domain is DTGVSQNPRHKITKRGQNVTFRCDPISEHNRLYWYRQTLGQGPEFLTYFQNEAQLEKSRLLSDRFSAERPKGSFSTLEIQRTEQGDSAMYLCASSLYSGGYEQYFGPGTRLTVT.

In its sample, this clonotype was seen many times. J is TRBJ1-2 and V is TRBV27; D unclear. The CDR3 extends over 15 amino acids. Germline values: CDR1 MNHEY, CDR2 SMNVEV (reference sequence). V was shortened by 4 bases and J by 3 bases, with 15 bases between the two germline ends. The CDR3: CASSSTPQIHYGYTF. The DNA of the CDR3 is TGTGCCAGCAGTTCCACCCCCCAGATTCACTATGGCTACACCTTC.

This clonotype showed up just a few times. The rearrangement links TRBV12-3 or TRBV12-4 to TRBJ1-1, with no clear D. Trimming cost V 3 bases and J 6 bases, with 8 bases left between them. There are 12 residues in the CDR3. The CDR3 protein is CASSLMAAEAFF. The CDR3 DNA sequence: TGTGCCAGCAGTTTGATGGCAGCTGAAGCTTTCTTT.

This clonotype was detected ten times or more. The CDR3 loop is CASSLVREGTGELFF. The CDR3 coding sequence is TGTGCCAGCAGTTTGGTGCGGGAGGGCACCGGGGAGCTGTTTTTT. The J gene is TRBJ2-2, the V gene TRBV12-3 or TRBV12-4; 9 bases fit TRBD2. The junction had 3 bases not matched to a gene; V was cut back by 3 bases and J by 4 bases. The CDR3 length is 15 residues.

This chain's CDR3 is CASQAGTSGRGGLLETQYF. The CDR3 region has the DNA TGTGCCAGCCAAGCCGGGACTAGCGGGAGGGGGGGGTTGTTGGAGACCCAGTACTTC. V is TRBV6-4 and J is TRBJ2-5, with 16 nucleotides matching TRBD2. CDR1 is MRHNA, CDR2 SNTAGT, per germline. This CDR3 contains 19 residues. V dropped 8 bases and J dropped 5; count of bases not matched to a gene: 17.

As for this clonotype: One junction end disagrees with the germline gene, perhaps due to a read error. The rearrangement joins TRBV5-5 to TRBJ2-3; a weak D match, TRBD2 (5 bases). The CDR3 sequence is 14 residues long. Germline CDR1 reads SGHKS; CDR2 reads YYEKEE (reference sequence). CDR3: CARAPGVSKDTQYF. In nucleotides, the CDR3 is TGTGCCAGGGCCCCCGGGGTCAGCAAAGATACGCAGTATTTT.

This clonotype was counted ten times or more. The chain carries TRBV4-3 and TRBJ2-1, with 7 bases identical to TRBD1. V was pared by 6 bases and J by 4 bases, with 12 bases of the junction left unmatched. Germline V CDR1 and CDR2: LGHNA, YSLEER. This CDR3 comprises 16 residues. This CDR3 reads CASSRTRGQSYNEQFF. The CDR3 DNA reads TGCGCCAGCAGTAGAACCAGGGGACAGTCGTACAATGAGCAGTTCTTC.

There are a few counts of this clonotype. The chain joins TRBV6-2 or TRBV6-3 to TRBJ2-5; D ambiguous. The CDR3 has 13 residues. Trimming removed 2 bases at V and 5 bases at J, with 9 bases between. Germline CDR1 is MNHEY and CDR2 is SVGEGT. CDR3 loop: CASSYVAGETQYF. CDR3 bases: TGTGCCAGCAGTTACGTAGCTGGTGAGACCCAGTACTTC.

The rearrangement joins TRBV28 to TRBJ2-7; 8 positions match TRBD2. CDR1 MDHEN and CDR2 SYDVKM come from the germline V gene. This CDR3 region has 16 residues. The V gene end was trimmed by 10 bases and the J gene end by 5 bases; junction bases not matched to a gene: 19. The CDR3 nucleotides are TGTGCCATCAAAAAAACTTCAGCGGGAGTTTCCCACGAGCAGTACTTC. Protein product: CAIKKTSAGVSHEQYF.

This clonotype has only a few counts. This chain joins TRBV4-1 and TRBJ2-7, with no clear D. V lost 2 bases to trimming and J lost 5 bases, with 22 bases between them. CDR3 size: 17 residues. Germline-derived CDR1 and CDR2 are MGHRA and YSYEKL. DNA for the CDR3: TGCGCCAGCAGCCAAATCGATATGGGGTTTGGTACCAACGAGCAGTACTTC. Translation gives CASSQIDMGFGTNEQYF.

The chain combines TRBV2 with TRBJ2-3; possible D gene TRBD1, 6 bases. Germline values: CDR1 SNHLY, CDR2 FYNNEI. Trimming cost V 0 bases and J 4 bases, with 14 bases left between them. The CDR3 has 16 residues. Here the CDR3 DNA reads TGTGCCAGCAGTGAAGCGGGACACAAGGGCCCAGATACGCAGTATTTT. Translated, it gives CASSEAGHKGPDTQYF.

This clonotype showed up many times. The chain couples TRBV5-1 to TRBJ2-1; the D is unclear. The germline CDR1 and CDR2 sequences are SGHRS and YFSETQ. Trimming left V 2 bases short and J 3 bases short, with 9 bases between. There are 14 residues in the CDR3. The CDR3, as DNA: TGCGCCAGCAGCTTAGAACTCAGCTACAATGAGCAGTTCTTC. Encoded protein: CASSLELSYNEQFF.

This chain links TRBV30 with TRBJ2-5; D unresolved. The CDR3 contains 11 residues. V dropped 6 bases and J dropped 5 bases, with 10 bases sitting between them. CDR1 and CDR2 (germline): GTSNPN, SVGIG (reference sequence). CDR3 DNA: TGTGCCTGCCAAAACCCCGAGACCCAGTACTTC. This codes for CACQNPETQYF.

The J gene is TRBJ2-3, the V gene TRBV7-2; the match to TRBD2 covers 8 bases. Germline values: CDR1 SGHTA, CDR2 FQGNSA. Trimming at V came to 8 bases and at J to 11 bases, leaving 6 bases not matched to a gene. The CDR3 is made up of 11 amino acids. CDR3 sequence: CASQARGGQYF. In DNA form, the CDR3 reads TGTGCCAGCCAAGCCCGGGGGGGGCAGTATTTT.

The V call is TRBV11-2, the J call TRBJ2-2; a possible D gene is TRBD2 (5 bases). There are 16 residues in the CDR3. Trimming removed 5 bases from V and 0 bases from J, with 13 bases in between. Germline V gene lookup returns CDR1 SGHAT and CDR2 FQNNGV. CDR3 sequence (DNA): TGTGCCAGCAGCCTATCGGCGGGCGCGAACACCGGGGAGCTGTTTTTT. Its protein product is CASSLSAGANTGELFF.

The chain combines TRBV19 with TRBJ2-1; D gene uncertain. The CDR3 spans 16 residues. Germline V lookup: CDR1 LNHDA, CDR2 SQIVND (reference sequence). V dropped 7 bases and J dropped 0 bases, with 16 bases sitting between them. CDR3 amino acids: CASTPRTGPSYNEQFF. DNA of the CDR3: TGTGCCAGTACCCCCAGGACGGGCCCCTCCTACAATGAGCAGTTCTTC. The entire variable domain, with the rest obtained from reference TRBV19 and TRBJ2-1, is as follows: DGGITQSPKYLFRKEGQNVTLSCEQNLNHDAMYWYRQDPGQGLRLIYYSQIVNDFQKGDIAEGYSVSREKKESFPLTVTSAQKNPTAFYLCASTPRTGPSYNEQFFGPGTRLTVL.

The rearrangement uses TRBV27 and TRBJ2-7, with TRBD1 matching over 12 bases. There are 17 residues in the CDR3. The V and J ends lost 6 bases and 4 bases, in that order; junction bases with no gene match: 13. The germline CDR1 and CDR2 sequences are MNHEY and SMNVEV (reference sequence). CDR3 loop: CASSRGQGARSGYEQYF. CDR3 sequence (DNA): TGTGCCAGCAGCAGGGGACAGGGGGCGAGATCTGGATACGAGCAGTACTTC.

This clonotype was seen at least ten times. This sequence joins TRBV6-1 and TRBJ2-5, with D perhaps being TRBD1 or TRBD2 (6 bases each). The CDR3 consists of 16 residues. Per the germline V gene, CDR1 is MNHNS and CDR2 is SASEGT. Trimming shortened V by 2 bases and J by 5 bases, and 18 bases separated the two germline ends. CDR3 loop: CASSELPEGGGETQYF. The DNA for the CDR3 is TGTGCCAGCAGTGAACTCCCTGAGGGGGGTGGCGAGACCCAGTACTTC.

V is TRBV7-3 and J is TRBJ2-3, with D maybe TRBD2 (6 bases). The V end lost 8 bases, the J end lost 3 bases, and 15 bases lay between the germline ends. CDR3 size: 14 residues. Germline-derived CDR1 and CDR2 are SGHTA and FQGTGA. The CDR3 protein is CASRRGGVTDTQYF. CDR3 nucleotides: TGTGCCAGCCGCCGGGGCGGGGTGACAGATACGCAGTATTTT.

A few counts support this clonotype. The chain uses TRBV3-1 and TRBJ1-2; no definite D call. This CDR3 region has 16 residues. CDR1 and CDR2 from the germline V gene are LGHDT and YNNKEL (reference sequence). Trimming left V 3 bases short and J 0 bases short, with 14 bases between. The CDR3 region has the DNA TGTGCCAGCAGCCAGGTCCGAGGCGGAACTAACTATGGCTACACCTTC. It encodes CASSQVRGGTNYGYTF.

The CDR3 sequence: CASSVRVGTGVETQYF. CDR3 nucleotide sequence: TGTGCCAGCAGCGTTCGCGTAGGGACAGGGGTCGAGACCCAGTACTTC. The rearrangement joins TRBV9 to TRBJ2-5; the match to TRBD1 covers 10 bases. Germline assignment: CDR1 SGDLS and CDR2 YYNGEE. After removal of 2 bases from V and 5 bases from J, the junction contained 9 bases not matched to a gene. This CDR3 has 16 residues.

J is TRBJ2-1 and V is TRBV4-3; no firm D call. V gave up 4 bases and J gave up 5 bases, with 24 bases separating them. The length of the CDR3 is 18 residues. Per the germline V gene, CDR1 is LGHNA and CDR2 is YSLEER. In DNA, the CDR3 is TGCGCCAGCAGCCTAGCAATCCGCCATTTCTGGGAACACAATGAGCAGTTCTTC. Protein: CASSLAIRHFWEHNEQFF.